These T cell receptor beta chains were read from a single sample in a study. MiXCR, run by TCRdb on the RT-PCR reads, gives a single entry per CDR3 protein. The sample holds almost 700,000 distinct CDR3 sequences, about 14% seen once. The sample consisted of memory CD4+ T cells from blood. These receptors came from a female donor in good health, serving as a healthy control. The CDR3 runs from the conserved cysteine through the conserved F or W. The D gene is left open where the match is weak.

TRBV20-1	TRBJ1-4	TRBD1	CSARGQEREKLFF
TRBV20-1	TRBJ2-7	.	CSALRTVSYEQYF
TRBV5-1	TRBJ2-7	.	CASRRQLGGPYEQNF
TRBV20-1	TRBJ2-5	TRBD2	CSAEGRGGRQETQYF
TRBV20-1	TRBJ2-2	TRBD2	CSAPRRPGLAGVGTGELFF
TRBV2	TRBJ1-4	.	CASTVLSGEKLFF
TRBV20-1	TRBJ2-7	TRBD2	CSARGWASGSYEQYF
TRBV7-2	TRBJ2-5	TRBD2	CASSAGLERWETQYF
TRBV30	TRBJ2-7	TRBD1	CAWTGQGAEYEQYF
TRBV27	TRBJ2-7	.	CASSFPYEQYF
TRBV12-3/TRBV12-4	TRBJ2-3	.	CASSFAAGWNTQYF
TRBV5-5	TRBJ1-2	.	CASSPGYGLDYGYTF
TRBV11-2	TRBJ2-2	.	CASTGTTNTGELFF
TRBV4-2	TRBJ2-7	.	CDSSQVLAQSYEQYF
TRBV12-3/TRBV12-4	TRBJ2-2	.	CASRPAGFTGELFF
TRBV6-5	TRBJ2-2	.	CASRRGQGATGELFF
TRBV30	TRBJ2-1	TRBD1	CAWSVRQGGNEQFF
TRBV4-3	TRBJ2-3	.	CASSQGGGTDTQYF
TRBV5-7	TRBJ2-5	.	CASSLESLTQYQETQYF
TRBV6-6	TRBJ2-2	.	CASSPQGTLNTGELFF
TRBV15	TRBJ2-1	.	CATSLLGSYPGDEQFF
TRBV19	TRBJ2-7	TRBD1	CASTAGGDEQYF
TRBV12-3/TRBV12-4	TRBJ1-1	.	CASSIWGTEAFF
TRBV10-3	TRBJ1-3	.	CAINGPDGNTIYF
TRBV28	TRBJ1-2	.	CASTMGRDYGYTF
TRBV7-2	TRBJ1-2	.	CASRPDNYGYTF
TRBV12-3/TRBV12-4	TRBJ1-1	.	CASSLPQGGWTEAFF
TRBV5-1	TRBJ1-1	.	CASSWSGSGTEAFF
TRBV5-5	TRBJ2-3	TRBD2	CASSFGTSPNTQYF
TRBV11-2	TRBJ2-3	.	CASSLAIGRVSDTQYF
TRBV7-2	TRBJ2-1	TRBD2	CASSPDSGRGYNEQFF
TRBV9	TRBJ2-7	.	CASSPSGPQVQYF
TRBV24-1	TRBJ2-3	TRBD2	CATSDLPAPSGRPDTQYF
TRBV12-3/TRBV12-4	TRBJ2-5	TRBD2	CATGTKETQYF
TRBV20-1	TRBJ2-1	.	CSAGDTSSGTNEQFF
TRBV6-4	TRBJ2-2	.	CASSKELNTGELFF
TRBV12-3/TRBV12-4	TRBJ1-5	.	CASSLDINQPQHF
TRBV20-1	TRBJ2-6	TRBD1	CSASTGGHGANVLTF
TRBV20-1	TRBJ2-7	TRBD2	CSARVQAGGRGEQYF
TRBV27	TRBJ2-6	.	CASSAFGQESSGANVLTF
TRBV4-3	TRBJ1-2	.	CASSQDSFYGYTF
TRBV20-1	TRBJ1-1	.	CSASIRGASGRRTEAFF
TRBV3-1	TRBJ2-1	.	CASSTRQSNEQFF
TRBV7-6	TRBJ1-1	TRBD1	CASSPRTGKTEAFF
TRBV6-6	TRBJ1-6	TRBD1	CASKRDSDSPLHF
TRBV28	TRBJ2-3	TRBD2	CASGGGVDTQYF
TRBV20-1	TRBJ2-5	TRBD1	CSARDRRRGETQYF
TRBV6-1	TRBJ1-2	.	CASSEDSGDWASGYTF
TRBV5-1	TRBJ2-1	.	CASSLVGDSFYNEQFF
TRBV9	TRBJ2-1	TRBD2	CASSRTSRSSYNEQFF
TRBV5-8	TRBJ2-3	TRBD2	CASSYSGIGSTDTQYF